The T cell receptor (beta chain) under discussion was sequenced for a study of human T cells and chemical hapten exposure. Study-wide findings and caveats: The study found that DPC sensitization did not change TCRs above 1 in 1000 frequency. Expanded TCRs produced significantly more large CDR3 similarity clusters than controls did.

Attachment of unique molecular identifiers to individual cDNA molecules was performed in the library. TCRdb reanalysed the reads using MiXCR and keeps one entry per CDR3 protein. The sample yields several thousand distinct CDR3 sequences, 45% to 50% seen once. As for treatment: therapeutic diphenylcyclopropenone sensitization with weekly scalp DPC. Worth noting for this clonotype: No antigen is known for it.

Germline CDR1 reads SQVTM; CDR2 reads ANQGSEA. This CDR3 contains 12 residues. V was trimmed by 6 bases and J by 5 bases, leaving 13 bases between them. The sequenced sample was whole blood, obtained before DPC sensitization or 2, 6, or about 24 weeks after (not recorded which). The receptor was derived from an adult with alopecia areata. Some clones in this sample may be carry-over from other donors' samples. This table probably holds off-target reads from a library built for another chain. This chain uses TRBV29-1 with TRBJ1-1; D uncertain. The CDR3 region is CSVVPPGTEAFF. In DNA form, the CDR3 reads TGCAGCGTCGTTCCCCCGGGGACTGAAGCTTTCTTT. Full variable domain (remainder filled in from reference TRBV29-1 and TRBJ1-1): SAVISQKPSRDICQRGTSLTIQCQVDSQVTMMFWYRQQPGQSLTLIATANQGSEATYESGFVIDKFPISRPNLTFSTLTVSNMSPEDSSIYLCSVVPPGTEAFFGQGTRLTVV.